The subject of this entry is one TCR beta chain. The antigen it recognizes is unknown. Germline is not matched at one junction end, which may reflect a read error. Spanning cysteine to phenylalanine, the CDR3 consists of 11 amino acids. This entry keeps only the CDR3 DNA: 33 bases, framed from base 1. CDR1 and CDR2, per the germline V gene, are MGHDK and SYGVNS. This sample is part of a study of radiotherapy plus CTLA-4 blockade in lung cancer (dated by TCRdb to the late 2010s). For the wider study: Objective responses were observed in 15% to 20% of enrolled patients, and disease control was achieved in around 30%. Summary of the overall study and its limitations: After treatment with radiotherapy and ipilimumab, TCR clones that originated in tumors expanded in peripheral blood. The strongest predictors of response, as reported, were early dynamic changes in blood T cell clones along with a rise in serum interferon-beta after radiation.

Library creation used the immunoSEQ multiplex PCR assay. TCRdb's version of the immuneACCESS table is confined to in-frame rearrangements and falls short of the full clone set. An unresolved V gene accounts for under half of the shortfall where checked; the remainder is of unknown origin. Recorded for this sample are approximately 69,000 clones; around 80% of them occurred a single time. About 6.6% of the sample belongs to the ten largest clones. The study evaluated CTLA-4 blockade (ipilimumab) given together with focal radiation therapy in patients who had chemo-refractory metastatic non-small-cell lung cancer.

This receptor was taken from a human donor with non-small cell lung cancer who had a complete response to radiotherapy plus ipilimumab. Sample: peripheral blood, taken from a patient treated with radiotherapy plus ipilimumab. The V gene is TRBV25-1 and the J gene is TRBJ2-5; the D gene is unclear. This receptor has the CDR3 CASSERLTQYF. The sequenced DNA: TGTGCCAGTAGTGAACGCCTTACCCAGTACTTC.